This entry describes one T cell receptor (beta chain). These data belong to a study of blood T cell repertoires in COVID-19. Study background: Material from acute and convalescent COVID-19 was sourced from the United States, Italy and Spain. Sources were T cells, B-cell-depleted T cells, or PBMCs; the material itself was cDNA or gDNA.

CDR1 is DFQATT and CDR2 is SNEGSKA in the germline V gene (reference sequence). The V end lost 6 bases, the J end lost 5 bases, and 10 bases lay between the germline ends. CDR3 length equals 11 residues. Authors' analysis steps: Estimates of nucleated cell counts were drawn from the amplification of reference gene primers. Using immunoSEQ multiplex PCR, the repertoire was profiled, and TCRdb retains in-frame clones only, with some absent. V, J and clone size were drawn from that table, and D and trimming were deduced from the DNA. The data contain about 200,000 clones, roughly nine tenths of them singletons.

This receptor was identified in a woman between 45 and 60 years old with acute or convalescent COVID-19. Material for sequencing was peripheral blood. The gene calls are TRBV20-1 and TRBJ2-5; possible D gene TRBD1, 5 bases. CDR3 nucleotides: TGCAGTGCCAGCAAGGGGGAGACCCAGTACTTC. Residues: CSASKGETQYF.